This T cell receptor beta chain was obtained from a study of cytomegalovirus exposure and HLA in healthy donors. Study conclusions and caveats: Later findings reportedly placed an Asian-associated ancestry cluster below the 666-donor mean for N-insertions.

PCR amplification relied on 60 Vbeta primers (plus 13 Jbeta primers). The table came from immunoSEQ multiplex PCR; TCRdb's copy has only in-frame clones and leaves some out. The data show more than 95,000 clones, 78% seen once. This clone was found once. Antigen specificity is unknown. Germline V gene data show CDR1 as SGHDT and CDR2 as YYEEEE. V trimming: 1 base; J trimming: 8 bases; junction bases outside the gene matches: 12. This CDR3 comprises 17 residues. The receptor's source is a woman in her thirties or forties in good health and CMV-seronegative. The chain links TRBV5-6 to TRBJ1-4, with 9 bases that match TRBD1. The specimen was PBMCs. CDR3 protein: CASSLKVYRGLEEKLFF. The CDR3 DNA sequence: TGTGCCAGCAGCTTGAAAGTATACAGGGGGCTGGAGGAAAAACTGTTTTTT.